Listed below are T cell receptor beta chains from one sample, sequenced in a study of control samples from healthy donors and cancer patients. The protocol was immunoSEQ multiplex PCR, while the TCRdb copy is restricted to in-frame clones and leaves out a portion. The sample includes more than 140,000 clones, roughly 94% of them seen just once. The sample was blood. These receptors came from a man in his forties or fifties in good health. The CDR3 runs from the conserved cysteine through the conserved F or W. Fields, in order: V gene, clone size, J gene, D gene, CDR3 protein, CDR3 DNA. D genes are given only for firm matches. Clone size is given for some rows only: seen once, a few or many times, or a class if the clone is expanded.

V gene: TRBV19
clone size: .
J gene: TRBJ2-6
D gene: .
CDR3 protein: CASSIQATPISGANVLTF
CDR3 DNA: TGTGCCAGTAGTATACAGGCAACCCCGATCTCTGGGGCCAACGTCCTGACTTTC

V gene: TRBV25-1
clone size: .
J gene: TRBJ1-2
D gene: .
CDR3 protein: CASSDKGQSYGYTF
CDR3 DNA: TGTGCCAGCAGTGATAAGGGGCAGAGCTATGGCTACACCTTC

V gene: TRBV2
clone size: .
J gene: TRBJ2-1
D gene: .
CDR3 protein: CASSLRATGYNEQFF
CDR3 DNA: TGTGCCAGCAGTTTAAGGGCGACGGGCTACAATGAGCAGTTCTTC

V gene: TRBV29-1
clone size: once
J gene: TRBJ2-7
D gene: .
CDR3 protein: CSVEGGRGDEQYF
CDR3 DNA: TGCAGCGTTGAAGGGGGCAGGGGGGACGAGCAGTACTTC

V gene: TRBV11-2
clone size: .
J gene: TRBJ2-2
D gene: .
CDR3 protein: CASSLPKETGNTGELFF
CDR3 DNA: TGTGCCAGCAGCTTACCAAAAGAGACAGGGAACACCGGGGAGCTGTTTTTT

V gene: TRBV29-1
clone size: .
J gene: TRBJ2-3
D gene: .
CDR3 protein: CSVGTGDTQYF
CDR3 DNA: TGCAGCGTTGGGACTGGGGATACGCAGTATTTT

V gene: TRBV5-1
clone size: .
J gene: TRBJ1-4
D gene: .
CDR3 protein: CASSLGREEKLFF
CDR3 DNA: TGCGCCAGCAGCTTGGGACGTGAGGAAAAACTGTTTTTT

V gene: TRBV6-5
clone size: .
J gene: TRBJ1-1
D gene: .
CDR3 protein: CASSYTGTEAFF
CDR3 DNA: TGTGCCAGCAGTTACACCGGGACTGAAGCTTTCTTT

V gene: TRBV9
clone size: .
J gene: TRBJ2-2
D gene: TRBD2
CDR3 protein: CASSVSSGSPGELFF
CDR3 DNA: TGTGCCAGCAGCGTTAGTAGCGGGAGCCCCGGGGAGCTGTTTTTT

V gene: TRBV2
clone size: .
J gene: TRBJ2-4
D gene: .
CDR3 protein: CASSDRLSAKNIQYF
CDR3 DNA: TGTGCCAGCAGTGATCGGCTTTCGGCCAAAAACATTCAGTACTTC

V gene: TRBV6-5
clone size: .
J gene: TRBJ1-4
D gene: TRBD1
CDR3 protein: CASSQGATNEKLFF
CDR3 DNA: TGTGCCAGCAGTCAGGGGGCTACTAATGAAAAACTGTTTTTT